This T cell receptor (beta chain) was captured in a study of blood T cell repertoires in COVID-19. In the study overall: Samples came from the United States, Italy and Spain, spanning acute and convalescent COVID-19.

Germline CDR1 KGHSH, CDR2 LQKENI. This CDR3 is 13 amino acids long. Trimming removed 3 bases at V and 5 bases at J, with 10 bases between. Comments on this clone: Other DNA sequences in the sample encode the same CDR3.

Clones were sequenced by immunoSEQ multiplex PCR, and TCRdb holds only the in-frame ones, with some missing. The table records about 300,000 clones, about 85% of them present only once. This sequence was found in a human donor in a cohort sampled during active COVID-19. Sample: peripheral blood. The rearrangement uses TRBV18 and TRBJ1-2; a weak D match, TRBD1 (6 bases). DNA for the CDR3: TGTGCCAGCTCACCCGACAGGCAGTATGGCTACACCTTC. Protein sequence: CASSPDRQYGYTF. Supplemented by reference TRBV18 and TRBJ1-2, the full variable domain reads NAGVMQNPRHLVRRRGQEARLRCSPMKGHSHVYWYRQLPEEGLKFMVYLQKENIIDESGMPKERFSAEFPKEGPSILRIQQVVRGDSAAYFCASSPDRQYGYTFGSGTRLTVV.